What follows describes a single TCR beta chain. The antigen is unknown. The sample comes from a study of blood T cells in healthy people across ages. Overall study results and limits: It was held that diversity estimates obtained from one million T cells represented underestimates.

Investigators took about 10 milliliters of peripheral blood from every donor. Every sample gave at least 5 micrograms of total RNA when it was extracted. Trimming took off 1 base at V and 0 bases at J, with 11 bases between the two ends. Germline CDR1 reads MGHRA; CDR2 reads YSYEKL. The CDR3 spans 16 residues. Using a J-beta primer mix together with a sample-barcoded 5' primer, a second PCR was run for about 6 to 12 cycles. Unique molecular identifiers of 12 random nucleotides labeled each cDNA. MiXCR was run by TCRdb on the 5' RACE reads, yielding one entry per CDR3 protein. The profile covers 1.5 million to 2 million distinct CDR3 sequences, with roughly 30% appearing a single time and 7% to 9% taken by the ten largest.

Sequenced material: blood. The sequence derives from a woman under 40 in good health. The chain combines TRBV4-1 with TRBJ2-3, with D hard to call. The CDR3 DNA reads as TGCGCCAGCAGCCAAGTGGTCCGCGTCAGCACAGATACGCAGTATTTT. Its protein product is CASSQVVRVSTDTQYF.